Each of the 5 T cell receptor beta chains below was sequenced from the same sample in a study of CD8 T cells in ankylosing spondylitis. TCRdb re-analysed the 5' RACE reads in MiXCR, keeping a single row per CDR3 protein. This table has roughly 440,000 distinct CDR3 sequences, roughly 17% appearing once. Whole-study results and caveats: Ankylosing spondylitis blood appeared to carry a characteristic TCR beta motif of roughly eight highly homologous variants.

For these receptors, no antigen is known. Sequences were obtained from blood, either unsorted or a sorted T cell fraction (not recorded which). The receptors were gathered from a male donor with ankylosing spondylitis.

The V and J genes are TRBV7-2 and TRBJ2-5, with D perhaps being TRBD1 or TRBD2 (5 bases each). Deletions cut 4 bases from V and 3 bases from J, with 15 bases between. The V gene's germline CDR1 is SGHTA and CDR2 FQGNSA. This CDR3 comprises 15 residues. CDR3 coding DNA: TGTGCCAGCAGCTCAGGGCAGGTGGGGGAAGAGACCCAGTACTTC. Translated: CASSSGQVGEETQYF.

This chain connects TRBV10-3 to TRBJ1-1, with unresolved D. Trimming took 4 bases from V and 0 from J, leaving 6 bases between them. Looked up from germline, CDR1 is ENHRY and CDR2 is SYGVKD. The CDR3 contains 13 residues. CDR3 loop: CAISGRLNTEAFF. CDR3 DNA: TGTGCCATCAGTGGACGGTTGAACACTGAAGCTTTCTTT.

The rearrangement links TRBV7-8 to TRBJ1-1; D not certain. The CDR3 consists of 13 residues. Per the germline V gene, CDR1 is SGHVS and CDR2 is FQNEAQ. V was trimmed by 1 base and J by 3 bases, leaving 6 bases between them. CDR3 in amino acids: CASSLGGHTEAFF. The CDR3 DNA is TGTGCCAGCAGCTTAGGTGGGCACACTGAAGCTTTCTTT.

This clonotype was found a few times. V is TRBV5-1 and J is TRBJ2-3; TRBD2 aligns across 7 bases. Germline V gene data show CDR1 as SGHRS and CDR2 as YFSETQ. CDR3 size: 16 residues. With V trimmed by 0 bases and J by 0 bases, 4 bases remained unmatched. Here the CDR3 DNA reads TGCGCCAGCAGCTTGGGAGCGGGGATGAGCACAGATACGCAGTATTTT. Amino acid sequence: CASSLGAGMSTDTQYF. The complete variable domain, with remaining parts taken from reference TRBV5-1 and TRBJ2-3, reads KAGVTQTPRYLIKTRGQQVTLSCSPISGHRSVSWYQQTPGQGLQFLFEYFSETQRNKGNFPGRFSGRQFSNSRSEMNVSTLELGDSALYLCASSLGAGMSTDTQYFGPGTRLTVL.

This chain joins TRBV27 and TRBJ2-5; D unresolved. V was trimmed by 6 bases and J by 12 bases, leaving 20 bases between them. This CDR3 is built from 13 residues. CDR1 is MNHEY, CDR2 SMNVEV, per germline (reference sequence). The CDR3 DNA follows: TGTGCCAGCAGCCGAGACCTCTTAACTAAAAAGTACTTC. Translating it yields CASSRDLLTKKYF.